Below are 24 T cell receptor beta chains sequenced from a single sample in a study of human T cells and chemical hapten exposure. A single record per CDR3 protein comes from TCRdb applying MiXCR to the RACE reads. The repertoire includes around 80,000 distinct CDR3 sequences, about 8.7% of them detected once, and less than 2% sits in the top ten. Time point here: healthy volunteer bleed at 6 weeks. Extraction yielded total RNA from whole blood (unfractionated). The sample taken for sequencing was whole blood. The receptor source for this set is a male donor in good health. Some clones in this sample may be carry-over from other donors' samples.

V is TRBV12-3 or TRBV12-4 and J is TRBJ1-3; TRBD1 matches at 8 bases. The CDR3 loop spans 14 amino acids. The trim removed 6 bases at V and 3 bases at J, leaving 4 bases unmatched. The CDR3 is CASRQGAGGNTIYF. For the CDR3, the DNA is TGTGCCAGCAGGCAGGGGGCTGGTGGAAACACCATATATTTT.

The V and J genes are TRBV6-1 and TRBJ2-1, with 11 bases lining up with TRBD2. The V gene end was trimmed by 7 bases and the J gene end by 5 bases; junction bases not matched to a gene: 7. The germline gives CDR1 MNHNS, CDR2 SASEGT. This CDR3 contains 15 residues. CDR3 sequence (DNA): TGTGCCAGCATGGCAGTTAGCGGGAGGGACAATGAGCAGTTCTTC. Its protein product is CASMAVSGRDNEQFF.

This clonotype was picked up many times. This rearrangement joins TRBV6-2 or TRBV6-3 to TRBJ2-1, with unresolved D. CDR1 MNHEY and CDR2 SVGEGT come from the germline V gene. This CDR3 has 15 amino acids. The V and J ends lost 6 bases and 0 bases respectively, with 12 bases between them. The CDR3 region is CASRNVLRSYNEQFF. CDR3 sequence (DNA): TGTGCCAGCAGAAACGTCCTCCGCTCCTACAATGAGCAGTTCTTC.

This clonotype was seen many times. The V call is TRBV6-2 or TRBV6-3, the J call TRBJ2-3; 10 bases map to TRBD1. Germline-derived CDR1 and CDR2 are MNHEY and SVGEGT. This CDR3 is 14 amino acids long. The J segment lost 6 bases and the V segment lost 6 bases, leaving 6 bases of the junction unmatched. CDR3 DNA: TGTGCCAGCAGCCAGACAGGGGGCGCGGATACGCAGTATTTT. The encoded protein is CASSQTGGADTQYF.

The rearrangement links TRBV6-5 to TRBJ1-2, with D possibly matching TRBD1 (6 bases). Germline-derived CDR1 and CDR2 are MNHEY and SVGAGI. The V end lost 2 bases, the J end lost 8 bases, and 18 bases lay between the germline ends. The CDR3 runs 15 residues. The CDR3 is CASSYGDGLGGGYTF. The DNA of the CDR3 is TGTGCCAGCAGTTACGGTGACGGCCTAGGGGGAGGCTACACCTTC.

The rearrangement uses TRBV3-1 and TRBJ2-1, with 7 positions matching TRBD2. CDR3 length: 15 amino acids. In germline, CDR1 is LGHDT, CDR2 YNNKEL (reference sequence). With 1 base clipped from V and 11 bases from J, the junction kept 11 bases outside the gene matches. In DNA, the CDR3 is TGTGCCAGCAGCCAAGTTCTGCGGGGGACCCGAAAGCAGTTCTTC. Protein: CASSQVLRGTRKQFF.

This clonotype was seen ten or more times. This sequence joins TRBV5-5 and TRBJ2-7, with TRBD1 identical over 8 bases. The CDR3 loop spans 14 amino acids. Germline CDR1 reads SGHKS; CDR2 reads YYEKEE (reference sequence). J gave up 2 bases and V 4 bases, and 5 bases lay outside the gene matches. CDR3 DNA sequence: TGTGCCAGCAGCGCCGGGACAGGAGCCTACGAGCAGTACTTC. Amino acids: CASSAGTGAYEQYF.

V usage is TRBV5-1 and J usage is TRBJ2-6; TRBD1 might be the D (6 bases). Germline loops: CDR1 SGHRS, CDR2 YFSETQ. Between the trimmed V and J ends, which lost 0 bases and 2 bases, there was a span of 6 bases. CDR3 length: 15 amino acids. CDR3 sequence: CASSLAGAGANVLTF. The CDR3 DNA sequence: TGCGCCAGCAGCTTGGCAGGGGCTGGGGCCAACGTCCTGACTTTC.

This clonotype came up a few times. The chain carries TRBV19 and TRBJ2-7; tentative D call: TRBD1 (5 bases). The CDR3 has 14 amino acids. Germline V gives CDR1 LNHDA, CDR2 SQIVND (reference sequence). Trimming took off 5 bases at V and 6 bases at J, with 17 bases between the two ends. In DNA form, the CDR3 reads TGTGCCAGTAGTCTCTCGACAGCTTCGGGCGAGCAGTACTTC. Amino acid sequence: CASSLSTASGEQYF. Variable domain in full (rest from reference TRBV19 and TRBJ2-7): DGGITQSPKYLFRKEGQNVTLSCEQNLNHDAMYWYRQDPGQGLRLIYYSQIVNDFQKGDIAEGYSVSREKKESFPLTVTSAQKNPTAFYLCASSLSTASGEQYFGPGTRLTVT.

The chain combines TRBV7-6 with TRBJ2-4; 11 bases agree with TRBD1. The CDR3 has 14 residues. CDR1 SGHVS and CDR2 FNYEAQ come from the germline V gene. V gave up 5 bases and J gave up 8 bases; unmatched junction bases: 5. The chain's CDR3 is CASSEGQGGDIQYF. CDR3 coding DNA: TGTGCCAGCAGCGAGGGACAGGGGGGTGACATTCAGTACTTC.

The chain carries TRBV10-2 and TRBJ1-3; 8 positions agree with TRBD1. Germline CDR1 WSHSY, CDR2 SAAADI. Trimming took 10 bases from V and 7 from J; bases not matched to a gene: 6. The CDR3 totals 12 residues. As DNA, the CDR3 is TGCGCCACCGGACAGGGATCGAACACCATATATTTT. It specifies CATGQGSNTIYF.

This clonotype showed up just a few times. The rearrangement uses TRBV13 and TRBJ2-7; D gene unclear. The germline gives CDR1 PRHDT, CDR2 FYEKMQ (reference sequence). V lost 5 bases to trimming and J lost 7 bases, with 12 bases between them. The CDR3 length is 12 residues. The CDR3 loop is CASSASRDEQYF. In DNA, the CDR3 is TGTGCCAGCAGCGCCTCCCGTGATGAGCAGTACTTC.

As concerns this clonotype: Since a much larger clone is just one base distant, this may be a read error. The chain carries TRBV6-5 and TRBJ2-7; 9 positions agree with TRBD2. The CDR3 has 15 residues. From germline, CDR1 is MNHEY and CDR2 SVGAGI. The CDR3 spells CASTRASGASYEQNF. The CDR3 DNA reads TGTGCCAGCACTCGGGCTAGCGGGGCATCCTACGAGCAGAACTTC.

This clonotype was detected ten times or more. This chain connects TRBV12-3 or TRBV12-4 to TRBJ1-5, with D possibly being TRBD1 (6 bases). The CDR3 covers 14 residues. V lost 5 bases and J lost 3, with 11 bases in between. The CDR3 DNA reads TGTGCCAGCAGTAGCCAGGGGCACAATCAGCCCCAGCATTTT. Its translation: CASSSQGHNQPQHF.

This clonotype has only a few counts. The chain has TRBV20-1 and TRBJ1-1; D ambiguous. CDR1 is DFQATT and CDR2 is SNEGSKA in the germline V gene (reference sequence). The CDR3 has 13 residues. V was pared by 5 bases and J by 0 bases, with 10 bases between. The CDR3 is CSAWLGVNTEAFF. For the CDR3, the DNA is TGCAGTGCTTGGCTTGGCGTGAACACTGAAGCTTTCTTT.

The table lists this clonotype with many counts. The CDR3 nucleotides read TGTGCCAGCAGTTCTCGCACAGATACGCAGTATTTT. Protein sequence: CASSSRTDTQYF. This chain joins TRBV27 and TRBJ2-3; D gene ambiguous. The germline gives CDR1 MNHEY, CDR2 SMNVEV (reference sequence). V was trimmed by 4 bases and J by 1 base, leaving 3 bases between them. This CDR3 contains 12 residues.

This rearrangement joins TRBV29-1 to TRBJ1-4; the match to TRBD1 covers 10 bases. After removal of 6 bases from V and 7 bases from J, the junction contained 5 bases not matched to a gene. The germline V gene encodes CDR1 SQVTM and CDR2 ANQGSEA. The CDR3 is 13 residues long. CDR3 protein: CSVGQGKGEKLFF. CDR3 nucleotides: TGCAGCGTGGGACAGGGGAAGGGTGAAAAACTGTTTTTT.

This rearrangement joins TRBV5-1 to TRBJ1-2, with 8 bases matching TRBD1. Germline lookup yields CDR1 SGHRS and CDR2 YFSETQ. V shed 4 bases, J shed 7 bases, and the junction held 9 bases outside the gene matches. The CDR3 has 14 residues. DNA of the CDR3: TGCGCCAGCAGCCCGGACAGGGACGGTTTTGGCTACACCTTC. Translated: CASSPDRDGFGYTF.

This clonotype was detected only a few times. The rearrangement links TRBV5-1 to TRBJ1-4; a weak D match, TRBD1 (5 bases). Germline V gives CDR1 SGHRS, CDR2 YFSETQ. CDR3 length: 14 residues. V was clipped by 5 bases and J by 2 bases, with 10 bases between them. Here the CDR3 reads CASRYQGTNEKLFF. The CDR3 DNA follows: TGCGCCAGCAGGTATCAGGGTACTAATGAAAAACTGTTTTTT.

V usage is TRBV24-1 and J usage is TRBJ2-4, with a tentative D call TRBD1 (6 bases). Trimming stripped 12 bases from V and 0 bases from J, with 17 bases between. The CDR3 has 15 residues. The germline CDR1 and CDR2 sequences are KGHDR and SFDVKD. The CDR3 loop is CAGPQGTIAKNIQYF. The CDR3 nucleotides are TGTGCCGGACCACAGGGAACTATAGCCAAAAACATTCAGTACTTC.

In this sample, this clonotype turned up many times. V is TRBV6-1 and J is TRBJ1-2; D ambiguous. Germline V gene sequence: CDR1 MNHNS, CDR2 SASEGT. CDR3 length: 12 amino acids. V was pared by 1 base and J by 1 base, with 1 base between. The CDR3 nucleotides are TGTGCCAGCAGTGAAGTTAACTATGGCTACACCTTC. Protein product: CASSEVNYGYTF.

This clonotype was found a few times. This sequence joins TRBV12-3 or TRBV12-4 and TRBJ2-5; D may be TRBD2 (5 bases). The CDR3 is 14 residues long. Trimming took off 5 bases at V and 5 bases at J, with 15 bases between the two ends. CDR3 nucleotide sequence: TGTGCCAGCAGTCCCAGACGGGGAATTGAGACCCAGTACTTC. As protein: CASSPRRGIETQYF.

With respect to this clonotype: The germline gene is not matched at one end of the junction; a read error may be the cause. V is TRBV20-1 and J is TRBJ1-4; D unclear. Per the germline V gene, CDR1 is DFQATT and CDR2 is SNEGSKA (reference sequence). The CDR3 is 16 amino acids. DNA of the CDR3: TGCAGTGCTAGAGATCTCTTTCAGTCCACTAATGAAAACCTGTTTTTT. Its protein is CSARDLFQSTNENLFF.

This clonotype was observed a handful of times. This rearrangement joins TRBV4-2 to TRBJ1-4, with 8 bases matching TRBD1. J gave up 5 bases and V 1 base, and 6 bases lay outside the gene matches. Germline CDR1 and CDR2: LGHNA and YNFKEQ. There are 16 residues in the CDR3. Here the CDR3 reads CASSQVWGDRNEKLFF. The CDR3 DNA sequence: TGTGCCAGCAGCCAAGTGTGGGGGGACAGGAATGAAAAACTGTTTTTT.